Sequencing of this T cell receptor beta chain was carried out in a study of T-cell memory formation after mild COVID-19 (dated by TCRdb to 2020 to 2023). In the study overall: TCR sequence clusters from the two donors were largely donor specific. Two young, previously healthy adult volunteers made up the cohort, one male and one female. In a couple of donors, T-cell clones that expanded and contracted after mild COVID-19 were tracked by sequencing TCRalpha and TCRbeta repertoires over time.

CDR3 length: 16 amino acids, cysteine to phenylalanine. Here the CDR3 DNA is all that survives: 48 bases in frame from base 1. The junction carries 21 bases between V and J, which are trimmed by 5 bases and 5 bases respectively. As encoded in the germline V gene (reference sequence), CDR1 is LGHDT while CDR2 is YNNKEL. PBMCs were isolated by Ficoll-Paque density gradient centrifugation. Sequencing used an Illumina NovaSeq 6000. Using 5'RACE with constant-segment primers, TCRalpha and TCRbeta cDNA libraries were constructed, with sample barcodes and unique molecular identifiers added in the process. RNA was extracted from every sample with Trizol reagent. Libraries were amplified in two PCR steps, with a second sample barcode and Illumina TruSeq adapters added in the second step. The libraries were sequenced on an Illumina NovaSeq using 2 x 150 bp paired-end reads. In the source study's methods: The reads were demultiplexed and collapsed into UMI-guided consensus sequences using migec v1.2.7. Using mixcr v2.1.11, UMI consensuses were aligned to TRA and TRB V and J templates and then assembled into clonotypes. Clonotypes were classified as expanded or contracted when called significant by both edgeR and NoisET, with noise models trained on biological replicates. For edgeR calls, the cutoffs were a false discovery rate-adjusted p below 0.01 and a log2 fold-change threshold of 1. As an exploratory analysis of dynamics, PCA with hierarchical clustering was applied to max-normalized trajectories of the 1000 most abundant clonotypes. Separately sequenced CD4+ and CD8+ repertoires were used to assign the CD4 or CD8 phenotype of responding clones. The public sequencing data were trimmed at Q25 with fastp and processed into clonotypes with MiXCR by TCRdb, which kept only in-frame beta chains. Rows are unified per CDR3 protein, each entry keeping the most common DNA and genes. TCRdb, not the authors, supplied the V and J calls. The sample table contains more than 450,000 distinct CDR3 sequences; only one count was recorded for over 15% of them. The top ten clonotypes cover 12% of the sample.

Regarding this clonotype: Its antigen is unknown. The input lacks base qualities; no much larger clone sits a single base away.

General conclusions and limits of the study: SARS-CoV-2 specificity of the second-wave clones peaking on day 37 was not confirmed. Only two mild cases were covered in the study, and larger cohorts including severe cases with pre-infection samples were considered necessary. From day 15 to 85, contracting clones showed balanced CD4/CD8 phenotypes, whereas a second wave of clones that expanded from day 15 to 37 leaned towards CD4+. Some responding clones were detected in pre-infection memory, which suggested that pre-existing cross-reactive memory T cells had joined the SARS-CoV-2 response. Contracting CD4+ clones appeared mostly in the CM and EM memory subsets, whereas CD8+ clones were enriched in EMRA.

Source material: PBMCs or a T cell subset sorted from them (not recorded which). The V and J genes are TRBV3-1 and TRBJ2-5; TRBD2 might be the D gene, on 6 matching bases. The sequence came from an adult woman who had mild COVID-19 (a few samples of this study predate the infection). The sample titles of this study are shuffled in the database, so cell type and time point are left out; the donor was told from shared clones. The nucleotide sequence reads as follows: TGTGCCAGCAGCTCCCGACTAGTATTGTTTGGGGAGACCCAGTACTTC. It specifies CASSSRLVLFGETQYF.